What follows are 6 T cell receptor beta chains derived from one specimen sequenced in a study of immune heterogeneity within non-small cell lung tumors. Multiplex PCR amplified TCR beta CDR3 with 32 V and 13 J primers. One entry per CDR3 protein results from TCRdb running MiXCR on the multiplex PCR reads. The table lists more than 1,000 distinct CDR3 sequences, approximately 48% of them singletons. The template for each sample was roughly 650 ng of genomic DNA, which had been extracted from bulk tumor tissue. While surgery was under way, several biopsies spaced far apart were taken per primary tumor. Patients had untreated, newly diagnosed non-small cell lung cancer and underwent curative surgery. Input material: lung tumor tissue. The receptors were gathered from a man between 60 and 75 years old with non-small cell lung cancer.

Of note for this clonotype: The germline gene is not matched at one end of the junction; a read error may be the cause. The chain links TRBV6-2 or TRBV6-3 to TRBJ1-5, with TRBD1 as a possible D gene (5 bases). The CDR3 is 16 residues long. The germline CDR1 and CDR2 sequences are MNHEY and SVGEGT. This CDR3 reads CASSKVRDGRNQLQHF. CDR3 bases: TGTGCCAGCAGTAAGGTCCGGGACGGCCGCAATCAGCTCCAGCATTTT.

By proportion, this clonotype is large (0.1 to 1%). CDR3 residues: CASSLREGGYDSGNTIYF. The CDR3 region has the DNA TGCGCCAGCAGCTTAAGGGAGGGAGGTTATGACTCTGGAAACACCATATATTTT. The chain links TRBV5-1 to TRBJ1-3; D is undetermined. The length of the CDR3 is 18 residues. V was cut by 2 bases and J by 0 bases, with 18 bases left in between. Germline-derived CDR1 and CDR2 are SGHRS and YFSETQ. The full variable domain, with the rest looked up from reference TRBV5-1 and TRBJ1-3, is KAGVTQTPRYLIKTRGQQVTLSCSPISGHRSVSWYQQTPGQGLQFLFEYFSETQRNKGNFPGRFSGRQFSNSRSEMNVSTLELGDSALYLCASSLREGGYDSGNTIYFGEGSWLTVV.

CDR3 loop: CASSIGQGTYEQYF. CDR3 nucleotides: TGTGCCAGTAGTATAGGCCAGGGTACCTACGAGCAGTACTTC. J is TRBJ2-7 and V is TRBV19; D perhaps matches TRBD1 (5 bases). The V gene lost 1 base and the J gene lost 2 bases, with 9 bases spanning the gap. The CDR3 is 14 residues long. In germline, CDR1 is LNHDA, CDR2 SQIVND (reference sequence).

This chain connects TRBV28 to TRBJ1-6; D not resolved. The CDR3 is 14 amino acids. Trimming removed 5 bases at V and 7 bases at J, with 12 bases between. Germline V gene data show CDR1 as MDHEN and CDR2 as SYDVKM. The chain's CDR3 is CASSLVAENSPLHF. The CDR3 coding sequence is TGTGCCAGCAGTCTTGTGGCAGAGAATTCACCCCTCCACTTT. Combining the CDR3 with reference TRBV28 and TRBJ1-6 gives the whole variable domain DVKVTQSSRYLVKRTGEKVFLECVQDMDHENMFWYRQDPGLGLRLIYFSYDVKMKEKGDIPEGYSVSREKKERFSLILESASTNQTSMYLCASSLVAENSPLHFGNGTRLTVT.

This clonotype ranks as large. The genes are TRBV2 and TRBJ2-7, with D unresolved. This CDR3 region has 13 residues. CDR1 and CDR2 (germline): SNHLY, FYNNEI. V was pared by 3 bases and J by 0 bases, with 6 bases between. This CDR3 is CASSDGLSYEQYV. The CDR3 DNA is TGTGCCAGCAGTGATGGGCTCTCCTACGAGCAGTACGTC.

This clonotype was counted only a few times. The rearrangement uses TRBV15 and TRBJ1-2; D not certain. CDR1 is LNHNV and CDR2 is YYDKDF in the germline V gene (reference sequence). This CDR3 spans 14 amino acids. The V end was cut by 3 bases, the J end by 4 bases, with 12 bases between. CDR3 protein: CATSSYGGSYGYTF. Here the CDR3 DNA reads TGTGCCACCAGCAGCTACGGAGGGAGCTATGGCTACACCTTC.